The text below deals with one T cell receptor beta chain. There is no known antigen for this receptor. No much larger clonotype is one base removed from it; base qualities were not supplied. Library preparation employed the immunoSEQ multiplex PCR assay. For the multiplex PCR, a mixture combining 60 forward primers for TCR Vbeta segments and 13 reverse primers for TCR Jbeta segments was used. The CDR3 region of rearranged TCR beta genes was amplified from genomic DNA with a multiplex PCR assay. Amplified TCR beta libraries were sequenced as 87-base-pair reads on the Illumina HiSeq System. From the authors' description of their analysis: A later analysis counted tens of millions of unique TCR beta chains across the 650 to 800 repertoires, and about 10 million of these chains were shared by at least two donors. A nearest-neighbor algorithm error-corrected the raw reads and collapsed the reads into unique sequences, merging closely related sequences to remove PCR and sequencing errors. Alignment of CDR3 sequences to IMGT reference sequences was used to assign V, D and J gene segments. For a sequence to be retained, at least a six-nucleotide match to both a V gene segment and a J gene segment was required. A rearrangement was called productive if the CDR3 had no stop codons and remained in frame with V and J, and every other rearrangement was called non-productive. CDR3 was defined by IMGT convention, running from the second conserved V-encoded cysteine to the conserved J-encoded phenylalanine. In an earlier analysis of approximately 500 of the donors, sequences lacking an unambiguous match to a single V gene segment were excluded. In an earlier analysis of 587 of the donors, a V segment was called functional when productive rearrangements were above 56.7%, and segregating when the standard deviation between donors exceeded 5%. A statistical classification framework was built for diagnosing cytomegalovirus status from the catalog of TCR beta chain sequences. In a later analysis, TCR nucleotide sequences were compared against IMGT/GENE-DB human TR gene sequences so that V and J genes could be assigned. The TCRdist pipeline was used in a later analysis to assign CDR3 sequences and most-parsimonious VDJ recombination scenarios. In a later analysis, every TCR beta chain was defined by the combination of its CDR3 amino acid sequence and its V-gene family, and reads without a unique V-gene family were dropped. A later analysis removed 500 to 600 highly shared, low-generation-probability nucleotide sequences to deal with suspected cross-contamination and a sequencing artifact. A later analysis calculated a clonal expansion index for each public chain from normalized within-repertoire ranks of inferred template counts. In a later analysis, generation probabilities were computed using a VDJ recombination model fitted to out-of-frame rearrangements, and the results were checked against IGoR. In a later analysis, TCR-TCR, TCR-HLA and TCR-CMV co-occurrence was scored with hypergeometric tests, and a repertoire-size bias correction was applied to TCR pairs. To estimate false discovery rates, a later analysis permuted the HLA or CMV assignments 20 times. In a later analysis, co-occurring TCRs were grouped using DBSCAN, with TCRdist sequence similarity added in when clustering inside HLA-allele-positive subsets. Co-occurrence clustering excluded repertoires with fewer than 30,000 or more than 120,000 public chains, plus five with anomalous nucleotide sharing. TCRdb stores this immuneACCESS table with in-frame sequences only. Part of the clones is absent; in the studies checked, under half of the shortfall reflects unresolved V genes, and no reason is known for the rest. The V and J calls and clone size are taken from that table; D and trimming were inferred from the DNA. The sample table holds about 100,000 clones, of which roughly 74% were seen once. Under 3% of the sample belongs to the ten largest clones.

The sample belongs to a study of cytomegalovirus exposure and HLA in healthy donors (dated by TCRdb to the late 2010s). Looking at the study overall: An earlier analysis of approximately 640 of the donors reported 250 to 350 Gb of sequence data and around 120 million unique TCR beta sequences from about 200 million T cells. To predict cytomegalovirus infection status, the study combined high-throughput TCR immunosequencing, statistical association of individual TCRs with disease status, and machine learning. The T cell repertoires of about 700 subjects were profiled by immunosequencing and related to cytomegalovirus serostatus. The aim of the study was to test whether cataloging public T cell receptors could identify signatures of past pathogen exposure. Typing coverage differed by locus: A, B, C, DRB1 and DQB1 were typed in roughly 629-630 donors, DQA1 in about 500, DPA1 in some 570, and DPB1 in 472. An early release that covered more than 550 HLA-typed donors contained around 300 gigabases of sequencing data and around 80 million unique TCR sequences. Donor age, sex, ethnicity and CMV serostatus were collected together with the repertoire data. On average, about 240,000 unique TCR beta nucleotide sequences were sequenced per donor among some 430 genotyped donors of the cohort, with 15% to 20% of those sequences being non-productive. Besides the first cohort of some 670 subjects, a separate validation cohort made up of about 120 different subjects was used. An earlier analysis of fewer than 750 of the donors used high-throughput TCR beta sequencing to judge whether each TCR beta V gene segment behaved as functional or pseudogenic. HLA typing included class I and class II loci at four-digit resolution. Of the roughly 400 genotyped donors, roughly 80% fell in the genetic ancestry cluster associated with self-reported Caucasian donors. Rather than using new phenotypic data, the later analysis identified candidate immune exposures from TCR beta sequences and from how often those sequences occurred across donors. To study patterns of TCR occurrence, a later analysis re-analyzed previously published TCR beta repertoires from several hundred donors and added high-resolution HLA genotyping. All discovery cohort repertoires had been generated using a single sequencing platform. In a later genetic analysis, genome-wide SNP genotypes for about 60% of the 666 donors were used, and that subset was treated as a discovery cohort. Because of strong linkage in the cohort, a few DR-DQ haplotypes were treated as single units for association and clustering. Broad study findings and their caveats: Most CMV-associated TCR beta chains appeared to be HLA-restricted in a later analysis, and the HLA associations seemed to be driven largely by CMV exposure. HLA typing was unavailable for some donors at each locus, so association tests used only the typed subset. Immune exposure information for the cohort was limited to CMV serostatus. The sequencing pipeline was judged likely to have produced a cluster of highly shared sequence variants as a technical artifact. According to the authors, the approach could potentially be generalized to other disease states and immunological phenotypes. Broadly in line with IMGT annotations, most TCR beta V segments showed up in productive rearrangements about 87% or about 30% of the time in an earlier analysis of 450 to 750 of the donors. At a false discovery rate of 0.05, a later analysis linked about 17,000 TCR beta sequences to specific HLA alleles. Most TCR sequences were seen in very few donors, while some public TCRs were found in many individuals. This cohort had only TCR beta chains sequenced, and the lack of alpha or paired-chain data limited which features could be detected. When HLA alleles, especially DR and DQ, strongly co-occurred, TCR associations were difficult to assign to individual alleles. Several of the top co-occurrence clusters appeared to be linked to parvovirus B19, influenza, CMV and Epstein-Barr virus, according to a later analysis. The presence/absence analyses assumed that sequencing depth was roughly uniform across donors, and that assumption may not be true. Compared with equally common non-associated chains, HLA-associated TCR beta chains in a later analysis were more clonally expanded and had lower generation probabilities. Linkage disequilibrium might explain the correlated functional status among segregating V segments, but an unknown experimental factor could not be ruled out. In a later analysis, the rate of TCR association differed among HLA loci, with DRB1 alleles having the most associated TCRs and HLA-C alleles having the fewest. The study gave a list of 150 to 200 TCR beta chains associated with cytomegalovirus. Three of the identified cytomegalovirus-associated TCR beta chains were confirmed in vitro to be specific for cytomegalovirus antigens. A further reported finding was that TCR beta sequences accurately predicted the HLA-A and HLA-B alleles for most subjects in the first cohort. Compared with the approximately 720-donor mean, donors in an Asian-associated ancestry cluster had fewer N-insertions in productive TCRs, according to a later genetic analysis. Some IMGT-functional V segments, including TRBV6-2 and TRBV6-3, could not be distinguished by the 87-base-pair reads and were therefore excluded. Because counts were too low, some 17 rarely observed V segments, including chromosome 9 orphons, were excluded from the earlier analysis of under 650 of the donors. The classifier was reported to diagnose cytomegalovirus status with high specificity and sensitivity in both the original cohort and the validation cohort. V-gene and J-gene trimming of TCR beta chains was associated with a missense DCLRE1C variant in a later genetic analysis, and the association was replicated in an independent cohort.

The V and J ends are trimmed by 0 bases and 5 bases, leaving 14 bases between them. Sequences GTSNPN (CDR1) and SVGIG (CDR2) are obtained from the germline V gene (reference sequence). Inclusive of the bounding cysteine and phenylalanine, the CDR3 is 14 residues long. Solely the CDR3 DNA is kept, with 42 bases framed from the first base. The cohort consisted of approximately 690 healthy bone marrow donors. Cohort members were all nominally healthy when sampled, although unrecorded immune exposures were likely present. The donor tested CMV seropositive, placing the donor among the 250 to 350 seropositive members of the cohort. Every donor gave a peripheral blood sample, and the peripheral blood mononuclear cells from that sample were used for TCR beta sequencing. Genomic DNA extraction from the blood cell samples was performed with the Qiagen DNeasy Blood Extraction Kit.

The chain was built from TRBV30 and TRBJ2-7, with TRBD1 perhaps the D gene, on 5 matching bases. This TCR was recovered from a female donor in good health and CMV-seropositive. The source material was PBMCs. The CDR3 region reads CAWSVKQVNNEQYF. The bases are TGTGCCTGGAGTGTGAAACAGGTGAACAACGAGCAGTACTTC.